This TCR beta chain was identified during a study of T cells after posttransplantation cyclophosphamide (dated by TCRdb to about 2016). For context, the study as a whole: Using TRB sequencing, the study followed how the T cell repertoire rebuilt after myeloablative bone marrow transplantation with posttransplantation cyclophosphamide given as GVHD prophylaxis. Antigen receptor sequencing covered samples from some 36 PTCy-treated patients and around 15 of their related bone marrow donors. Blood from all 34 PTCy patients who had 1-year posttransplant specimens underwent TRB sequencing. Up to about 3 additional blood samples from 2 to 5.2 years after transplant were also TRB-sequenced in 3 patients, as was pretransplant blood from a handful of patients. Because TRA and TRB clonality correlated tightly in roughly nine samples, later TCR analyses were limited to TRB. Public TRB sequences were checked against a database of over 3,600 sequences associated with responses to pathogens, tumor antigens, self-antigens and alloantigens. Paper-wide results and their limitations: Donor-recipient similarity was low at 1-2 months but increased during the first year, and donor CD8+ memory clones often dominated later blood repertoires. The TRB repertoires of T cells infiltrating skin or the GI tract showed only limited overlap with the TRB repertoires found in blood. Across the 35 to 55 patients, TRB clonality was highly associated with recipient CMV seropositivity and CMV reactivation, and diversity with PTCy was similar to that in the CNI/methotrexate controls.

The cysteine opens and the phenylalanine closes a CDR3 of 15 amino acids. Solely the CDR3 DNA is kept, with 45 bases framed from the first base. At the junction V is shortened by 1 base and J by 11 bases; bases outside the gene matches: 10. The germline V gene supplies CDR1 SGHDT and CDR2 YYEEEE. Note on this clone: What antigen it recognizes has not been identified. Base qualities are not provided; no much larger clone lies one nucleotide away.

On the day of marrow donation, related bone marrow donors gave peripheral blood samples. Peripheral blood and bone marrow mononuclear cells were isolated by Ficoll-Hypaque density centrifugation and were cryopreserved. TRB sequencing was run on genomic DNA with either the immunoSEQ assay at survey resolution or the hsTCRB kit. The source study handled its data this way. The immunoSEQ software handled initial read processing, and the LymphoSeq R package was used for repertoire analyses. Clonality was calculated as 1 minus normalized Shannon entropy, and the Gini coefficient was also calculated for each TRB dataset. Phenotypes of unsorted samples were inferred by mapping TRB sequences from sorted subsets of the recipient or donor onto unsorted samples of the same recipient. TCRdb took over this immuneACCESS table, retaining in-frame rearrangements with V and J assigned. Such tables are incomplete; in checked studies, under half of the missing clones stem from an unresolved V gene, and the remainder is unexplained. Clonal size and the V and J genes are those of that table, whereas D and trimming came from the DNA. The sample profile shows 45,000 to 60,000 clones; roughly nine tenths of them were found once. The ten largest make up around 3% of the sample.

Sequencing was performed on PBMCs. The V gene is TRBV5-6 and the J gene is TRBJ1-1, and 11 junctional nucleotides match TRBD1. This TCR derives from a woman in her 50s in good health and a related stem cell transplant donor. The CDR3 loop reads CASSLFGQGAGKAFF. The bases read TGTGCCAGCAGCTTGTTTGGACAGGGGGCAGGTAAGGCTTTCTTT.